This is a list of T cell receptor beta chains from one sample in a study of T-cell memory formation after mild COVID-19. TCRdb re-called the 5' RACE reads through MiXCR, storing one row per CDR3 protein. The sample includes more than 400,000 distinct CDR3 sequences, about 20% of them seen just once. Specimen: PBMCs or a T cell subset sorted from them (not recorded which). These receptors were taken from an adult woman who had mild COVID-19 (a few samples of this study predate the infection). Cell type and time point are not known. The CDR3 runs from the conserved cysteine through the conserved F or W. A D gene is named only where the DNA matches it firmly. Expanded clones are given a class, and other clones once, few, many or no size at all.

.,TRBV5-1,.,TRBJ1-1,CASSLTGMTPEAFF,TGCGCCAGCAGCTTGACAGGGATGACCCCCGAAGCTTTCTTT
.,TRBV29-1,few,TRBJ1-1,CSVVGEGNTEAFF,TGCAGCGTTGTGGGGGAGGGGAACACTGAAGCTTTCTTT
.,TRBV4-2,few,TRBJ2-1,CASSQDSYSSYNEQFF,TGTGCCAGCAGCCAAGATAGTTACAGCTCCTACAATGAGCAGTTCTTC
.,TRBV24-1,few,TRBJ2-1,CATSDTSSYNEQFF,TGTGCCACCAGTGATACAAGCTCCTACAATGAGCAGTTCTTC
TRBD2,TRBV7-2,.,TRBJ2-7,CASSQGTSGSSYEQYF,TGTGCCAGCAGCCAAGGGACTAGCGGGAGCTCCTACGAGCAGTACTTC
.,TRBV5-1,.,TRBJ2-5,CASRLAGSEGTQYF,TGCGCCAGCAGACTGGCAGGCTCGGAAGGGACCCAGTACTTC
.,TRBV19,.,TRBJ1-5,CASSIGGGTNQPQHF,TGTGCCAGTAGTATAGGCGGCGGGACCAATCAGCCCCAGCATTTT
TRBD1,TRBV24-1,.,TRBJ2-5,CATAKQGGSQETQYF,TGTGCCACCGCAAAACAGGGGGGATCCCAAGAGACCCAGTACTTC
TRBD1,TRBV6-6,.,TRBJ2-7,CASSYLTGVEQYF,TGTGCCAGCAGTTACTTGACAGGGGTCGAGCAGTACTTC
.,TRBV10-3,.,TRBJ2-3,CAISVGTAYTDTQYF,TGTGCCATCAGTGTGGGGACGGCTTACACAGATACGCAGTATTTT
.,TRBV7-2,few,TRBJ1-1,CASSGKWVNTEAFF,TGTGCCAGCAGCGGGAAATGGGTGAACACTGAAGCTTTCTTT
TRBD2,TRBV5-1,few,TRBJ2-1,CASSLAFMGGPQNEQFF,TGCGCCAGCAGCTTGGCATTTATGGGAGGGCCTCAAAATGAGCAGTTCTTC
.,TRBV2,.,TRBJ1-1,CASRTFLYEAFF,TGTGCCAGCAGGACGTTCTTGTATGAAGCTTTCTTT
.,TRBV12-3/TRBV12-4,.,TRBJ1-6,CASSFTNSPLHF,TGTGCCAGCAGTTTTACGAATTCACCCCTCCACTTT
.,TRBV7-9,few,TRBJ2-1,CASSPPEPGGEQFF,TGTGCCAGCAGCCCACCCGAACCCGGCGGTGAGCAGTTCTTC
TRBD1,TRBV9,.,TRBJ2-5,CASSVGTAFEGETQYF,TGTGCCAGCAGCGTCGGGACAGCCTTCGAGGGGGAGACCCAGTACTTC
.,TRBV13,few,TRBJ2-1,CASKDRGAVNEQFF,TGTGCCAGCAAGGATCGGGGGGCAGTAAATGAGCAGTTCTTC
TRBD2,TRBV12-3/TRBV12-4,.,TRBJ2-1,CASRYAGVYNEQFF,TGTGCCAGCAGGTATGCGGGAGTCTACAATGAGCAGTTCTTC